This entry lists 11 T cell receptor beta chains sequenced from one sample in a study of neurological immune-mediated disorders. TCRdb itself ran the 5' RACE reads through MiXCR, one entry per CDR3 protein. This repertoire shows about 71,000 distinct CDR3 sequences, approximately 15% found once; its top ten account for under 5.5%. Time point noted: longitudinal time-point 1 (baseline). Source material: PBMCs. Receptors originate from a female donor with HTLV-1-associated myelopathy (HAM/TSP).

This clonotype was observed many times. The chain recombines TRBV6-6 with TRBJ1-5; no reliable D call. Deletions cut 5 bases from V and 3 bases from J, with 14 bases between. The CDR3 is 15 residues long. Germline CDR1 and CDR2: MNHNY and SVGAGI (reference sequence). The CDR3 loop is CASSRLGRDNQPQHF. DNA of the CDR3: TGTGCCAGCAGTCGCCTTGGACGGGACAATCAGCCCCAGCATTTT.

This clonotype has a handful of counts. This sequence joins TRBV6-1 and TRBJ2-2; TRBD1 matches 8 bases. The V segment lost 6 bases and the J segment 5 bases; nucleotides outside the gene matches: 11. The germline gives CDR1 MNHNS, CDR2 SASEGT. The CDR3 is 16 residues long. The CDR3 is CASRLSGQGRTGELFF. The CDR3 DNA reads TGTGCCAGCAGACTATCTGGACAGGGTAGGACCGGGGAGCTGTTTTTT.

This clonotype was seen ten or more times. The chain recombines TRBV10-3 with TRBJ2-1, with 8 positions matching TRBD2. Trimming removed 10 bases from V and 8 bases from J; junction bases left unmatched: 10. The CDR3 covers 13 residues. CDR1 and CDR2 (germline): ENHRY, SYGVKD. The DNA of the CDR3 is TGTGCCACCCGCCTAGCGGGTAGGGATGAGCAGTTCTTC. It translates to CATRLAGRDEQFF.

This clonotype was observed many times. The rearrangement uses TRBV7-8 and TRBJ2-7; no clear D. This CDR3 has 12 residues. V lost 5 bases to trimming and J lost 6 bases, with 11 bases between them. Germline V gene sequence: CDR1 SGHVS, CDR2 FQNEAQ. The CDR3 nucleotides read TGTGCCAGCAGCCTACACAAGCTCGAGCAGTACTTC. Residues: CASSLHKLEQYF.

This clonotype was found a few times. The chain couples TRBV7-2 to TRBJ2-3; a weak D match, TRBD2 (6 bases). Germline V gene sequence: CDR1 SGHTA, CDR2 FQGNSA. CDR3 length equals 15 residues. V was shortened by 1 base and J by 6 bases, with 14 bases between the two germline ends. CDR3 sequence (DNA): TGTGCCAGCAGCTTAGAGGACCGGGGGTCCGATACGCAGTATTTT. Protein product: CASSLEDRGSDTQYF.

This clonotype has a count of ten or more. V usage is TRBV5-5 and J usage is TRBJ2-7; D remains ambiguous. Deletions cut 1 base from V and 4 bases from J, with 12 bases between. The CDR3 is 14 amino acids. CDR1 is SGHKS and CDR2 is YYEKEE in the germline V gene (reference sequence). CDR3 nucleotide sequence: TGTGCCAGCAGCTTGATGGCAGATCTATACGAGCAGTACTTC. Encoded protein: CASSLMADLYEQYF.

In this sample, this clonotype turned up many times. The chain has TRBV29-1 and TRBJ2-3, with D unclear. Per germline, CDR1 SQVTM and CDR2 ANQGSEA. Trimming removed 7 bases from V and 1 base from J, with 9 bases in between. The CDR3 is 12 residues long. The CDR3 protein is CSADPGTDTQYF. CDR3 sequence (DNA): TGCAGCGCCGATCCTGGCACAGATACGCAGTATTTT.

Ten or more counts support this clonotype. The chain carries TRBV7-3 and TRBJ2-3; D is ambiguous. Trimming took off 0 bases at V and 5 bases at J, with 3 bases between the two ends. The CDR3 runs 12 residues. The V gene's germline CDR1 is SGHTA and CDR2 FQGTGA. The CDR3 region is CASSLTGDTQYF. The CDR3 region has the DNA TGTGCCAGCAGCTTAACGGGAGATACGCAGTATTTT.

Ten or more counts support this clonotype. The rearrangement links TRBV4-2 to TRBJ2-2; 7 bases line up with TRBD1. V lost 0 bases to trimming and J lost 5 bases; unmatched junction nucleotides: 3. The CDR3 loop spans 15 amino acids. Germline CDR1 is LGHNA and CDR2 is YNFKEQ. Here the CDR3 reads CASSQERDRTGELFF. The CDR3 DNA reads TGTGCCAGCAGCCAAGAAAGGGACAGAACCGGGGAGCTGTTTTTT.

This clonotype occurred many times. The DNA of the CDR3 is TGTGCCAGCAATGGCAGGGCTACAGATACGCAGTATTTT. Protein: CASNGRATDTQYF. V and J are TRBV28 and TRBJ2-3, with D maybe TRBD1 (5 bases). The germline V gene has CDR1 MDHEN and CDR2 SYDVKM. The CDR3 is 13 residues long. The V and J ends lost 7 bases and 3 bases respectively, with 11 bases between them.

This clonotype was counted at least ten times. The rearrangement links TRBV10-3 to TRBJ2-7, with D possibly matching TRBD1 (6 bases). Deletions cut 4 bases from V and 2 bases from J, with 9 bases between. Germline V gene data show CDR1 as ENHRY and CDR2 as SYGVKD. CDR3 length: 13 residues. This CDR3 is CAISGTAPYEQYF. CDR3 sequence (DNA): TGTGCCATCAGTGGGACAGCGCCCTACGAGCAGTACTTC.